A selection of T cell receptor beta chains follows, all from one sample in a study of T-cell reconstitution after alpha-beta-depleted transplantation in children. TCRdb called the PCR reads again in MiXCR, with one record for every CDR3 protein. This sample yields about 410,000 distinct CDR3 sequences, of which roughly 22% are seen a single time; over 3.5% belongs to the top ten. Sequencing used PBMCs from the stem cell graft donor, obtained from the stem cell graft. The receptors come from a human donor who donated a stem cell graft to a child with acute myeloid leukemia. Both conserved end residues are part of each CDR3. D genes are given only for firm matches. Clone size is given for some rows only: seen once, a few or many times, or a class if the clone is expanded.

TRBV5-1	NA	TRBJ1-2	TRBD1	TGCGCCAGCAGCTTGGACGGGACAGGCGTAAACTATGGCTACACCTTC	CASSLDGTGVNYGYTF
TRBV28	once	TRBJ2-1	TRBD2	TGTGCCAGCAGCCGTACTAGCGGCCCGGTCTACAATGAGCAGTTCTTC	CASSRTSGPVYNEQFF
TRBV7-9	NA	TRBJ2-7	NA	TGTGCCAGCAGCTACGACGCCGGCTACGAGCAGTACTTC	CASSYDAGYEQYF
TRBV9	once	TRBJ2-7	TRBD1	TGTGCCAGCAGCTCCCCAACCGGGACAGGGTCCCACGAGCAGTACTTC	CASSSPTGTGSHEQYF
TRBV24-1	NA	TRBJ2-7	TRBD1	TGTGCCACCAGTGATGCGCGACAGGGTTACGAGCAGTACTTC	CATSDARQGYEQYF
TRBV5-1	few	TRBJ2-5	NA	TGCGCCAGCAGCTTGGATCCGTTGCAAGAGACCCAGTACTTC	CASSLDPLQETQYF
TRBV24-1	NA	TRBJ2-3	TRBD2	TGTGCCACCAGTGTCAGCGGGAGGGAAACAGATACGCAGTATTTT	CATSVSGRETDTQYF
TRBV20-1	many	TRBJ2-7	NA	TGCAGTGCTAGAGGCGGCATTTCCTACGAGCAGTACTTC	CSARGGISYEQYF
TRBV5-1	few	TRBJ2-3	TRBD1	TGCGCCAGCAGCATCTCCGGGACAGGGGCAGATACGCAGTATTTT	CASSISGTGADTQYF
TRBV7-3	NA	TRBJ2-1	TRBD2	TGTGCCAGCAGCTTAACTAGCGGGATGAGGTACAATGAGCAGTTCTTC	CASSLTSGMRYNEQFF
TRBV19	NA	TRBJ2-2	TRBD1	TGTGCCAGTAGTATTGGCGACAGGGGCTCAGGCGGGGAGCTGTTTTTT	CASSIGDRGSGGELFF
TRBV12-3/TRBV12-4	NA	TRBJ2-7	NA	TGTGCCAGCAGGGGCCTAATCTCCTACGAGCAGTACTTC	CASRGLISYEQYF
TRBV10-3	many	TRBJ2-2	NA	TGTGCCATCCGGCCTGACGTTGGGGAGCTGTTTTTT	CAIRPDVGELFF
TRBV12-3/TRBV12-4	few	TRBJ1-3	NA	TGTGCCAGCAGTCGAGGGGAAGCTGGAAACACCATATATTTT	CASSRGEAGNTIYF
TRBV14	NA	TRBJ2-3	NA	TGTGCCAGCAGCCAAGGAGCAAGCGCGTTCGTTCAGGATACGCAGTATTTT	CASSQGASAFVQDTQYF
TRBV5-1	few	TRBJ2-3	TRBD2	TGCGCCAGCCACATACTTGGGGGAGGGCCCACAGATACGCAGTATTTT	CASHILGGGPTDTQYF
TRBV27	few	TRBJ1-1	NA	TGTGCCAGCAGATCGGGGGCAGGGCTGGCTTTCTTT	CASRSGAGLAFF
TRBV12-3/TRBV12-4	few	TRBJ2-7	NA	TGTGCCAGCAGTTTCACCCCGGGAGTGAGGGGAACTTACGAGCAGTACTTC	CASSFTPGVRGTYEQYF
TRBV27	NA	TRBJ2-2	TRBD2	TGTGCCAGCAGTCGCGGACTAGCGGGAGTTTTCGGGGAGCTGTTTTTT	CASSRGLAGVFGELFF
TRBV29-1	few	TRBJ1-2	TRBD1	TGCAGCGTTGCCGGGACAGGGGGTAACTATGGCTACACCTTC	CSVAGTGGNYGYTF
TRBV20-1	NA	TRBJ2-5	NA	TGCAGTGCTACTGGGACGGTCGAAGAGACCCAGTACTTC	CSATGTVEETQYF
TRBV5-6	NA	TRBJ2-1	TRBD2	TGTGCCAGCAGACAAGGACTAGCCGGTGAGCAGTTCTTC	CASRQGLAGEQFF
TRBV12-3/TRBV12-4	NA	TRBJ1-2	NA	TGTGCCAGCAGTCGGGAGTACTATGGCTACACCTTC	CASSREYYGYTF
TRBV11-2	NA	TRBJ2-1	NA	TGTGCCAGCAGCTCTCCGGTAGCGGCACATGCGGGGCGTCAGTTCTTC	CASSSPVAAHAGRQFF
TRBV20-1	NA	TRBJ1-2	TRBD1	TGCAGTGCTAGTTGGGGGACAGGCTACGGCTACACCTTC	CSASWGTGYGYTF
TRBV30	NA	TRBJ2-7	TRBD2	TGTGCCTGGAGCCCGGGACTAGCGTTCAACGAGCAGTACTTC	CAWSPGLAFNEQYF
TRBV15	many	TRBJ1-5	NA	TGTGCCACCAGCAGAGAGAGGGCACACAATCAGCCCCAGCATTTT	CATSRERAHNQPQHF
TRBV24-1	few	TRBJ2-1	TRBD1	TGTGCCACCAGTGAACCCGGGACAGGGAGCGATGAGCAGTTCTTC	CATSEPGTGSDEQFF
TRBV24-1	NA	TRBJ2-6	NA	TGTGCCACCAGTGATTCCCCAGGGAATGGGGCCAACGTCCTGACTTTC	CATSDSPGNGANVLTF
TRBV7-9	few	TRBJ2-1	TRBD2	TGTGCCAGCAGCTTTCATAGCGGGAGGGCTCTTGAGCAGTTCTTC	CASSFHSGRALEQFF
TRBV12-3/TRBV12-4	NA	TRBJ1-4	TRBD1	TGTGCCAGCAGTTTGCGGGACAGGGCTGAAAAACTGTTTTTT	CASSLRDRAEKLFF
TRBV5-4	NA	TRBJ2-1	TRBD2	TGTGCCGACTCCATCGGGACTAGCTGGGATGAGCAGTTCTTC	CADSIGTSWDEQFF
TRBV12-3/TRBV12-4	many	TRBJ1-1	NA	TGTGCCAGCAGTTTTTGGGTCCTCCCGACAGGCTCGAACACTGAAGCTTTCTTT	CASSFWVLPTGSNTEAFF
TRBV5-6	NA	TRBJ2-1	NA	TGTGCCAGCAGCTCCACTTCGACAGGTCGTAATGAGCAGTTCTTC	CASSSTSTGRNEQFF
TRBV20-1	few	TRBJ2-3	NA	TGCAGTGCCCCCGGTAGCACAGATACGCAGTATTTT	CSAPGSTDTQYF
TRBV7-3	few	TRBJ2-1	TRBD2	TGTGCCAGCAGCGAATATAGCGGGAGGGCCCTTGATGAGCAGTTCTTC	CASSEYSGRALDEQFF
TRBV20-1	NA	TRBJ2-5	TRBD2	TGCAGTGCTATCCGTTCGTCGACTAGCAGGAAAGAGACCCAGTACTTC	CSAIRSSTSRKETQYF
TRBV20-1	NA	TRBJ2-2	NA	TGCAGTGCTAGAAGGCCGCCCCCGGGGGAGCTGTTTTTT	CSARRPPPGELFF
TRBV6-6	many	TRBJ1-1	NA	TGTGCCAGCACGGGAGGAATTGAAGCTTTCTTT	CASTGGIEAFF
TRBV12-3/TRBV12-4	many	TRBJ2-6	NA	TGTGCCAGCAGTTTCGGCAACTCTGGGGCCAACGTCCTGACTTTC	CASSFGNSGANVLTF
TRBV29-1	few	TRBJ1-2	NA	TGCAGCGTCAGATGGGGGGCGGACTATGGCTACACCTTC	CSVRWGADYGYTF
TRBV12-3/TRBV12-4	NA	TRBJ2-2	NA	TGTGCCACCATGTGGGGGACCGCGGGCACCGGGGAGCTGTTTTTT	CATMWGTAGTGELFF
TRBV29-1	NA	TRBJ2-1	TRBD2	TGCAGCGGCGGCGGGGGGGGGTTCAATGAGCAGTTCTTC	CSGGGGGFNEQFF
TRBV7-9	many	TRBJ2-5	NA	TGTGCCAGCAGCTTAGATGGCCGGGTCCAAGAGACCCAGTACTTC	CASSLDGRVQETQYF
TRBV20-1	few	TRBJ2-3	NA	TGCAGTGCTAGTACTACCACCACCACAGATACGCAGTATTTT	CSASTTTTTDTQYF
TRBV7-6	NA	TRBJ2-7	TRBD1	TGTGCCAGCAGCCCGGGACAGCATTCCTACGAGCAGTACTTC	CASSPGQHSYEQYF
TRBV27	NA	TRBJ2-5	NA	TGTGCCAGCAGCAGACTAGACCAAGAGACCCAGTACTTC	CASSRLDQETQYF
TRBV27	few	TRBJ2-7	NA	TGTGCCAGCAAACGCGCCTACGAGCAGTACTTC	CASKRAYEQYF
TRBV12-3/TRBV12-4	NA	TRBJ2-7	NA	TGTGCCAGCAGTTTTGGTAGCTTAGGGTACGAGCAGTACTTC	CASSFGSLGYEQYF
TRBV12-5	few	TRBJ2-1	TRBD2	TGTGCTAGTGGTTTTGGGCTCGGGAGGGTCGATGAGCAGTTCTTC	CASGFGLGRVDEQFF
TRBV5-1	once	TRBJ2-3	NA	TGCGCCAGCAGCTTGACTAGTGGGCAAGATACGCAGTATTTT	CASSLTSGQDTQYF